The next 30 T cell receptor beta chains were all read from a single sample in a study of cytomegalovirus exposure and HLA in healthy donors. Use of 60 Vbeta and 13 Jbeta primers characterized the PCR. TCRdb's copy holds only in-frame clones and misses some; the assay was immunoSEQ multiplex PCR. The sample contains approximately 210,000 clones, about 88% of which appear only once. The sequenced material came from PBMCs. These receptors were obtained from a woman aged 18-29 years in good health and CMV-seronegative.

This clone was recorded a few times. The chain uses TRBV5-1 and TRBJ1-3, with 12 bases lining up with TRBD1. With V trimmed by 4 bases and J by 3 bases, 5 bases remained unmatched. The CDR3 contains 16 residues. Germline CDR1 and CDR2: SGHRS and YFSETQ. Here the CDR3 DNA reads TGCGCCAGCAGCCTGGGACAGGGGGCTGTTGGAAACACCATATATTTT. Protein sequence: CASSLGQGAVGNTIYF.

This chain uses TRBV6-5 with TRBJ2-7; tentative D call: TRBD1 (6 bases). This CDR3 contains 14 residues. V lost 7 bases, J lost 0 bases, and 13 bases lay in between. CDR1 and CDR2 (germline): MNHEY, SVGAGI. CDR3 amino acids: CASKQQGFSYEQYF. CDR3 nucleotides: TGTGCCAGCAAGCAACAGGGATTCTCCTACGAGCAGTACTTC.

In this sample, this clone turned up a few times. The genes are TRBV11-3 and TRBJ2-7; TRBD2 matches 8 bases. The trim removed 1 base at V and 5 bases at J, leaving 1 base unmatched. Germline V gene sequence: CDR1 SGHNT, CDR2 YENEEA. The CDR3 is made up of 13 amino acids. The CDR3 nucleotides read TGTGCCAGCAGCTTAGGACTAGCGAACGAGCAGTACTTC. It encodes CASSLGLANEQYF.

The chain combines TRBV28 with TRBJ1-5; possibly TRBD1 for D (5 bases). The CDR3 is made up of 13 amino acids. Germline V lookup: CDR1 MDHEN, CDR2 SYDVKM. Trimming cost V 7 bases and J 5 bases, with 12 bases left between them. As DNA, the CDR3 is TGTGCCAGCAACCAGGGAGGGGATCAGCCCCAGCATTTT. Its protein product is CASNQGGDQPQHF.

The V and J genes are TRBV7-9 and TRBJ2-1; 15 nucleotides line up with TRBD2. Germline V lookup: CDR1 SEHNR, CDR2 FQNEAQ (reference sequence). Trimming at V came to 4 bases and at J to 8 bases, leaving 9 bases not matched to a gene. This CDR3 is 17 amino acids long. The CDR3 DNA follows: TGTGCCAGCAGCTCGCGGACTAGCGGGAGGGCCAGAGATGAGCAGTTCTTC. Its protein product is CASSSRTSGRARDEQFF.

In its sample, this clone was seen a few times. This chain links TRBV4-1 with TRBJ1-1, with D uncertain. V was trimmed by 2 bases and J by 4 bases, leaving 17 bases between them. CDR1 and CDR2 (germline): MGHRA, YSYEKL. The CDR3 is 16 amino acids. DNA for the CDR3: TGCGCCAGCAGCCAACCCTTACGAGGGCGGGGCACTGAAGCTTTCTTT. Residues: CASSQPLRGRGTEAFF.

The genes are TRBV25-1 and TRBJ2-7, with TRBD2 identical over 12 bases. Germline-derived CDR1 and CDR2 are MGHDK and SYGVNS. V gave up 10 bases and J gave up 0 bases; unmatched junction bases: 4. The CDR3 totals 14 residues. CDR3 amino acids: CATRTSGTSYEQYF. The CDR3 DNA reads TGTGCCACCAGGACTAGCGGGACCTCCTACGAGCAGTACTTC.

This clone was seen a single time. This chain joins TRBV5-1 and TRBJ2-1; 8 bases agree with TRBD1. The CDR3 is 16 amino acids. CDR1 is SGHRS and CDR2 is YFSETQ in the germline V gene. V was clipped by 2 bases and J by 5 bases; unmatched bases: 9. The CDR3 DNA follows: TGCGCCAGCAGCTTCCACCGACAGGGGCTCGACAATGAGCAGTTCTTC. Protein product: CASSFHRQGLDNEQFF.

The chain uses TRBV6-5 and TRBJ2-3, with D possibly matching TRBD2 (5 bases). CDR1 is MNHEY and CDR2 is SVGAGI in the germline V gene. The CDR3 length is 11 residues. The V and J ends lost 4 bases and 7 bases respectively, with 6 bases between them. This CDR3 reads CASSSTNTQYF. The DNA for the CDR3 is TGTGCCAGCAGTTCGACTAATACGCAGTATTTT.

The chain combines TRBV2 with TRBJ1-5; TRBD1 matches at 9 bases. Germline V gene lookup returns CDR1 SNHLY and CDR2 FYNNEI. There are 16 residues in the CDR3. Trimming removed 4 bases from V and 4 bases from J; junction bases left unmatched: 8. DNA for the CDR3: TGTGCCAGCAGTGTGGGGACAGGGCCCGGTAATCAGCCCCAGCATTTT. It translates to CASSVGTGPGNQPQHF.

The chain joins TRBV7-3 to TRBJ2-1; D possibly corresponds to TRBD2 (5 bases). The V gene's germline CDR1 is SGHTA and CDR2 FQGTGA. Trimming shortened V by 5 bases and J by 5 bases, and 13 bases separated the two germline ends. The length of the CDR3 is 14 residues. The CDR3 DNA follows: TGTGCCAGCAGCCCGACCTCCGGGGACAATGAGCAGTTCTTC. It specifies CASSPTSGDNEQFF.

CDR3 protein: CASSLGLRLVTETQYF. Written as DNA, the CDR3 is TGTGCCAGCAGCTTAGGTCTCCGACTAGTGACGGAGACCCAGTACTTC. This chain connects TRBV7-9 to TRBJ2-5; D possibly corresponds to TRBD2 (6 bases). Trimming pared 1 base from V and 5 bases from J, leaving 17 bases between. CDR3 length: 16 amino acids. CDR1 SEHNR and CDR2 FQNEAQ come from the germline V gene (reference sequence).

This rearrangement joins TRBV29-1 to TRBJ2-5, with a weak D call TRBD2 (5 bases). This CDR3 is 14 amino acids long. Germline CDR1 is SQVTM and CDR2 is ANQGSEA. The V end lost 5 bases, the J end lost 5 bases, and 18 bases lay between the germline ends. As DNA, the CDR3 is TGCAGCGTTAAGCCCCGGGAAGTGAGGGAGACCCAGTACTTC. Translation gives CSVKPREVRETQYF. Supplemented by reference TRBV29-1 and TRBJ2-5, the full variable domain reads SAVISQKPSRDICQRGTSLTIQCQVDSQVTMMFWYRQQPGQSLTLIATANQGSEATYESGFVIDKFPISRPNLTFSTLTVSNMSPEDSSIYLCSVKPREVRETQYFGPGTRLLVL.

CDR3 sequence: CASSQEMMRAGNTIYF. In DNA form, the CDR3 reads TGCGCCAGCAGCCAAGAGATGATGAGGGCTGGAAACACCATATATTTT. The rearrangement links TRBV4-3 to TRBJ1-3; D is unresolved. The CDR3 runs to 16 residues. Between the trimmed V and J ends, which lost 0 bases and 2 bases, there was a span of 11 bases. CDR1 LGHNA and CDR2 YSLEER come from the germline V gene.

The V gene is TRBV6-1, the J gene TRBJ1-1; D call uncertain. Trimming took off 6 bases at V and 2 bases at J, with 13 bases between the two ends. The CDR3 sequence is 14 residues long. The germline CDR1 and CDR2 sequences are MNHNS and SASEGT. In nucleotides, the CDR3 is TGTGCCAGCAGGAGCCGCACCAAAAACACTGAAGCTTTCTTT. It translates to CASRSRTKNTEAFF.

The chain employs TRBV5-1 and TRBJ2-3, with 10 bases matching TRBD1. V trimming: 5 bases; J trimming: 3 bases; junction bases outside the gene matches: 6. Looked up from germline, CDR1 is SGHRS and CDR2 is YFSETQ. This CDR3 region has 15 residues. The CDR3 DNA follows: TGCGCCAGCAGTACCGGGACAGGGGAAACAGATACGCAGTATTTT. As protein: CASSTGTGETDTQYF.

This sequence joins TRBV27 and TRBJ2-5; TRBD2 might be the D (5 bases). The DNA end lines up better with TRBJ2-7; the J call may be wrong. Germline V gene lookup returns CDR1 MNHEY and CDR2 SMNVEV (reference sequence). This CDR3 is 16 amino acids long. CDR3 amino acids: CASSLSSLGIHYEQYF. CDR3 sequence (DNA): TGTGCCAGCAGTTTATCCTCACTAGGCATCCACTACGAGCAGTACTTC.

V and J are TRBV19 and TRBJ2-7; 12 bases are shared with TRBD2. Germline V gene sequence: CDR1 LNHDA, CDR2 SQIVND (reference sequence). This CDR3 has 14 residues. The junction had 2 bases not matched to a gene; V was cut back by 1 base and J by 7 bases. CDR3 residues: CASSIGGLAGEQYF. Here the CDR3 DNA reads TGTGCCAGTAGTATAGGCGGACTAGCGGGAGAGCAGTACTTC.

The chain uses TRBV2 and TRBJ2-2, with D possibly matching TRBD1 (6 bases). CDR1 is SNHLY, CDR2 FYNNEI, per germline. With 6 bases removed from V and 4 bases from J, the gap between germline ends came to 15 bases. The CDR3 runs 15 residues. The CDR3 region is CASRSGGAITGELFF. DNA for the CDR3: TGTGCCAGCAGAAGTGGGGGCGCAATCACCGGGGAGCTGTTTTTT.

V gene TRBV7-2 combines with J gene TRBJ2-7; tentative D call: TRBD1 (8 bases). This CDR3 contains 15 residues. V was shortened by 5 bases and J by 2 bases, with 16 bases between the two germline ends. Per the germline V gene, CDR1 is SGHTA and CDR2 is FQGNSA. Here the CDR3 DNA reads TGTGCCAGCAGCCCCGGGGGGACAGGACCCTACGAGCAGTACTTC. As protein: CASSPGGTGPYEQYF.

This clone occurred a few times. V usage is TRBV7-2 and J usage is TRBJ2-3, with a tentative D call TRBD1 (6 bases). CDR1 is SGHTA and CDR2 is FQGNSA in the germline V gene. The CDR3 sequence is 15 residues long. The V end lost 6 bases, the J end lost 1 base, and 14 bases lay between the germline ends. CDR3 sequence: CASREGPGGTDTQYF. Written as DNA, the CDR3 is TGTGCCAGCAGGGAAGGTCCAGGGGGCACAGATACGCAGTATTTT.

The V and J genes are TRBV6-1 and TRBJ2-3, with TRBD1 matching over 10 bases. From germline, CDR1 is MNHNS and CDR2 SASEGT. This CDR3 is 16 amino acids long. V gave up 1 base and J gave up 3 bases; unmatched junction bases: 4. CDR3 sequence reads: CASSEGGTGATDTQYF. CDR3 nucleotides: TGTGCCAGCAGTGAAGGGGGGACAGGGGCTACAGATACGCAGTATTTT.

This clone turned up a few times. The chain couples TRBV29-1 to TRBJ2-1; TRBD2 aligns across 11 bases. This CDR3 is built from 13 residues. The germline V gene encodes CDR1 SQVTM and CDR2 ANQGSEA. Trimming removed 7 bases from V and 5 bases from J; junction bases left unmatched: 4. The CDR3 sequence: CSGGSGRDNEQFF. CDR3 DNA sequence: TGCAGCGGGGGTAGCGGGAGGGACAATGAGCAGTTCTTC.

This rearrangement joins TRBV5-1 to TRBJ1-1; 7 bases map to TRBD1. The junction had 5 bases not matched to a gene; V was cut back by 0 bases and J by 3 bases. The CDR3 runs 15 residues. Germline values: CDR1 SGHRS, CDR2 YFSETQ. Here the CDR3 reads CASSLGDSLDTEAFF. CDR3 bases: TGCGCCAGCAGCTTGGGGGACAGCCTAGACACTGAAGCTTTCTTT.

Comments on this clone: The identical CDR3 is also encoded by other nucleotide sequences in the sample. This chain's CDR3 is CASSDRGFTDTQYF. The CDR3 coding sequence is TGTGCCAGCTCCGACAGGGGATTCACAGATACGCAGTATTTT. The chain carries TRBV6-1 and TRBJ2-3; 8 bases match TRBD1. The V segment lost 8 bases and the J segment 2 bases; nucleotides outside the gene matches: 6. Looked up from germline, CDR1 is MNHNS and CDR2 is SASEGT. CDR3 length: 14 residues.

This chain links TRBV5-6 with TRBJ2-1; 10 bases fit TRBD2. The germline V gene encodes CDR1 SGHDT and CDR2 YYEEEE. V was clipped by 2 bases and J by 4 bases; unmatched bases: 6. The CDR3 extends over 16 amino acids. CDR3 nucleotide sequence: TGTGCCAGCAGCTTAACCGGGACTAGCGCTTACAATGAGCAGTTCTTC. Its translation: CASSLTGTSAYNEQFF. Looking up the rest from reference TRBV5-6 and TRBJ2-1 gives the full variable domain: DAGVTQSPTHLIKTRGQQVTLRCSPKSGHDTVSWYQQALGQGPQFIFQYYEEEERQRGNFPDRFSGHQFPNYSSELNVNALLLGDSALYLCASSLTGTSAYNEQFFGPGTRLTVL.

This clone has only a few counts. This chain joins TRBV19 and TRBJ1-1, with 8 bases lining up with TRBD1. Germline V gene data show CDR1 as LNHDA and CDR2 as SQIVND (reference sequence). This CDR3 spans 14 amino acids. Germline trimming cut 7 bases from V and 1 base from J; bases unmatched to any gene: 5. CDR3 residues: CASIRTGTNTEAFF. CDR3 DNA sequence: TGTGCCAGTATCCGGACAGGGACGAACACTGAAGCTTTCTTT. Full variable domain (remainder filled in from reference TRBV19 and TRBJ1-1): DGGITQSPKYLFRKEGQNVTLSCEQNLNHDAMYWYRQDPGQGLRLIYYSQIVNDFQKGDIAEGYSVSREKKESFPLTVTSAQKNPTAFYLCASIRTGTNTEAFFGQGTRLTVV.

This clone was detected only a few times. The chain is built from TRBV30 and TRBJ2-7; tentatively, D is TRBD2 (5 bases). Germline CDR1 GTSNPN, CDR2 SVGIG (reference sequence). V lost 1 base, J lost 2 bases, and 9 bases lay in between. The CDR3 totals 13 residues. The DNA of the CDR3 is TGTGCCTGGAGTGGCGGCGGGCCCTACGAGCAGTACTTC. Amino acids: CAWSGGGPYEQYF.

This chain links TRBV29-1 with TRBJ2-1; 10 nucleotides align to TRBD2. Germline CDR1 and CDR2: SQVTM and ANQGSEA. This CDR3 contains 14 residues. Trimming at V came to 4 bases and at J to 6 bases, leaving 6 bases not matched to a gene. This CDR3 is CSVVPLAGPNEQFF. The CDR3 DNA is TGCAGCGTTGTGCCACTAGCGGGGCCCAATGAGCAGTTCTTC.

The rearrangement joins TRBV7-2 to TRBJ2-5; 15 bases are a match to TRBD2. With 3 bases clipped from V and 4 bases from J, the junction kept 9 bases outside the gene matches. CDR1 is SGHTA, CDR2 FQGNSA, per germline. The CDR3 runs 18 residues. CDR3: CASSLGTSGRPLRETQYF. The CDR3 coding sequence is TGTGCCAGCAGCTTGGGGACTAGCGGGAGGCCCTTGAGAGAGACCCAGTACTTC.